The sample holds many counts of the clone carrying this T cell receptor (beta chain). Its target is not known. CD4+CD45RO+CD25- cells were isolated as memory CD4+ T cells. This CDR3 has 13 amino acids. CDR1 is MNHEY and CDR2 is SVGAGI in the germline V gene. The V gene lost 4 bases and the J gene lost 4 bases, with 10 bases spanning the gap. After constant-region reverse-primer amplification, full-length variable regions underwent semi-nested PCR with Nested Universal Primer A. TCRdb re-called the 5' RACE reads through MiXCR, storing one row per CDR3 protein. The sample shows approximately 60,000 distinct CDR3 sequences, 22% of them seen only once. Study-wide results and caveats: The larger-cohort validation was restricted to a single TCR beta V-J rearrangement rather than whole repertoires. Tumor Tregs overlapped most with tumor, then blood, naive CD4+ cells.

The sequenced material came from memory CD4+ T cells sorted from a lymph node. Subset reported: memory CD4+ T cells, CD4+CD45RO+CD25-. The gene calls are TRBV6-5 and TRBJ1-2; D unclear. The clonotype comes from a female donor with breast cancer. CDR3 loop: CASSLPSGYGYTF. In DNA, the CDR3 is TGTGCCAGCAGTTTGCCTAGTGGCTATGGCTACACCTTC.